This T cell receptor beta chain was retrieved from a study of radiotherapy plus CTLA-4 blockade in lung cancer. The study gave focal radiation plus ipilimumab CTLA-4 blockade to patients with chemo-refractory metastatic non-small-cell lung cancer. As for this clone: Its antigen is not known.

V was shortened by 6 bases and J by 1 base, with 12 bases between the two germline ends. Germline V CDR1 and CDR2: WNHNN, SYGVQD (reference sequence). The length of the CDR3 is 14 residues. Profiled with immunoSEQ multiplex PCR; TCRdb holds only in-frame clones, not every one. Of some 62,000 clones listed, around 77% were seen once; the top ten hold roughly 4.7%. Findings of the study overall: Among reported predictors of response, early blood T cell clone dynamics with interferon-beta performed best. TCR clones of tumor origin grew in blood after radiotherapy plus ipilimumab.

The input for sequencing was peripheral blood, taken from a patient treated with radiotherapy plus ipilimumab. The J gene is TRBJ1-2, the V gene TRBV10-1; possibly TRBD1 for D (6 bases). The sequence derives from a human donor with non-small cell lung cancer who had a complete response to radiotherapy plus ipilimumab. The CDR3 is CASSERGGNYGYTF. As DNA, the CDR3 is TGCGCCAGCAGCGAAAGGGGGGGTAACTATGGCTACACCTTC.